The 27 T cell receptor beta chains listed next were all sequenced from one sample in a study of T cells after yellow fever vaccination. Each CDR3 protein gets one entry after TCRdb re-called the 5' RACE reads with MiXCR. The table shows 80,000 to 100,000 distinct CDR3 sequences, with over 8% occurring only once. Here the sequenced sample was CD8+ T cells not binding an NS4B(214-222) dextramer, sorted from PBMCs, taken less than 16 days after the first yellow fever vaccination. These receptors all stem from a man aged 18 to 35 who received the YFV17D yellow fever vaccine.

The rearrangement links TRBV12-3 or TRBV12-4 to TRBJ1-2, with a weak D call TRBD1 (5 bases). The V gene lost 5 bases and the J gene lost 4 bases, with 11 bases spanning the gap. This CDR3 is built from 13 residues. CDR3: CASSIPGGYGYTF. The CDR3 nucleotides read TGTGCCAGCAGTATCCCTGGGGGCTATGGCTACACCTTC.

A few counts support this clonotype. The chain uses TRBV4-1 and TRBJ1-2, with D possibly TRBD1 on 5 matching bases. V was pared by 1 base and J by 4 bases, with 13 bases between. The CDR3 has 15 amino acids. From germline, CDR1 is MGHRA and CDR2 YSYEKL. CDR3 in DNA: TGCGCCAGCAGCCAAGTCGGGCAAGGGACCTATGGCTACACCTTC. Translating it yields CASSQVGQGTYGYTF.

This clonotype was seen only a few times. The CDR3 nucleotides read TGTGCCAGCAACCGGAGGAGCTCCTACAATGAGCAGTTCTTC. Protein: CASNRRSSYNEQFF. V usage is TRBV6-1 and J usage is TRBJ2-1; D may be TRBD2 (5 bases). CDR3 length: 14 residues. Looked up from germline, CDR1 is MNHNS and CDR2 is SASEGT. Trimming shortened V by 7 bases and J by 0 bases, and 10 bases separated the two germline ends.

The V gene is TRBV6-5, the J gene TRBJ2-2; no definite D call. The CDR3 totals 12 residues. Germline assignment: CDR1 MNHEY and CDR2 SVGAGI. Trimming removed 5 bases at V and 6 bases at J, with 7 bases between. This chain's CDR3 is CASSPTAGELFF. The CDR3 DNA sequence: TGTGCCAGCAGTCCTACGGCCGGGGAGCTGTTTTTT.

This clonotype has at least ten counts. The chain's CDR3 is CAVPGTSGNYNEQFF. DNA of the CDR3: TGTGCCGTCCCCGGGACTAGCGGTAACTACAATGAGCAGTTCTTC. V gene TRBV7-9 combines with J gene TRBJ2-1; 11 bases are shared with TRBD2. The germline V gene encodes CDR1 SEHNR and CDR2 FQNEAQ (reference sequence). V lost 11 bases, J lost 3 bases, and 9 bases stayed unmatched. This CDR3 contains 15 residues.

The chain joins TRBV28 to TRBJ1-6, with TRBD1 matching 10 bases. The germline CDR1 and CDR2 sequences are MDHEN and SYDVKM. V lost 7 bases, J lost 9 bases, and 12 bases stayed unmatched. The CDR3 has 16 amino acids. The CDR3 DNA reads as TGTGCCAGCACATGGGACGGGACAGGGGATTTTTCACCCCTCCACTTT. This codes for CASTWDGTGDFSPLHF.

This clonotype occurred a few times. The V call is TRBV29-1, the J call TRBJ2-1; 8 bases map to TRBD2. The CDR3 runs 14 residues. Germline trimming cut 3 bases from V and 6 bases from J; bases unmatched to any gene: 7. From germline, CDR1 is SQVTM and CDR2 ANQGSEA. CDR3 sequence (DNA): TGCAGCGTTGACGGTTCGGGACTAGGCAATGAGCAGTTCTTC. This codes for CSVDGSGLGNEQFF.

The J gene is TRBJ1-2, the V gene TRBV12-3 or TRBV12-4, with D unclear. The CDR3 length is 14 residues. The V end was cut by 2 bases, the J end by 8 bases, with 15 bases between. The CDR3 region has the DNA TGTGCCAGCAGTTTAAGAGACATGGCCTCCGGCTACACCTTC. Protein: CASSLRDMASGYTF.

This clonotype was counted only a few times. CDR3 DNA: TGCGCCAGCAGCCAGACGTCGGGACAGGGGGCTGACTATGGCTACACCTTC. It is translated as CASSQTSGQGADYGYTF. The rearrangement links TRBV4-1 to TRBJ1-2, with 12 positions matching TRBD1. CDR1 is MGHRA and CDR2 is YSYEKL in the germline V gene. The CDR3 has 17 amino acids. V dropped 3 bases and J dropped 3; count of bases not matched to a gene: 8.

This clonotype appeared a few times. V gene TRBV4-1 combines with J gene TRBJ2-4; TRBD2 matches 8 bases. After removal of 3 bases from V and 3 bases from J, the junction contained 10 bases not matched to a gene. The CDR3 has 17 amino acids. Germline V gene sequence: CDR1 MGHRA, CDR2 YSYEKL. The CDR3 DNA is TGCGCCAGCAGCCATCCGGCCGGGGGGGCGGGCAAAAACATTCAGTACTTC. This gives the protein CASSHPAGGAGKNIQYF.

This clonotype was counted between two and nine times. The chain is built from TRBV11-2 and TRBJ1-5; 8 nucleotides match TRBD1. Germline-derived CDR1 and CDR2 are SGHAT and FQNNGV. J gave up 7 bases and V 1 base, and 9 bases lay outside the gene matches. The CDR3 is 16 amino acids. The CDR3 spells CASSLGTGGEGQPQHF. The CDR3 bases are TGTGCCAGCAGCTTAGGAACAGGGGGTGAGGGACAGCCCCAGCATTTT.

There are a few counts of this clonotype. The CDR3 protein is CASSSGQGDEQYF. The CDR3 DNA reads TGTGCCAGCAGTTCTGGACAGGGCGACGAGCAGTACTTC. The gene calls are TRBV6-5 and TRBJ2-7; 8 nucleotides agree with TRBD1. CDR3 length equals 13 residues. V was pared by 4 bases and J by 5 bases, with 4 bases of the junction left unmatched. CDR1 and CDR2 (germline): MNHEY, SVGAGI.

Ten or more counts support this clonotype. V usage is TRBV12-3 or TRBV12-4 and J usage is TRBJ2-3; 7 bases fit TRBD1. J lost 2 bases, V lost 8 bases, and 7 bases had no gene match. The CDR3 runs 14 residues. The CDR3 bases are TGTGCCAGCTCAGACAGGGCGTTCACAGATACGCAGTATTTT. Residues: CASSDRAFTDTQYF.

The V call is TRBV12-3 or TRBV12-4, the J call TRBJ2-3; the D is unclear. The V end lost 7 bases, the J end lost 9 bases, and 11 bases lay between the germline ends. This CDR3 region has 11 residues. CDR3 sequence: CASKGLRTQYF. The CDR3 DNA sequence: TGTGCCAGCAAAGGGCTCCGGACGCAGTATTTT.

The rearrangement joins TRBV2 to TRBJ2-6; 7 bases agree with TRBD1. The V segment lost 4 bases and the J segment 2 bases; nucleotides outside the gene matches: 5. This CDR3 region has 16 residues. CDR1 SNHLY and CDR2 FYNNEI come from the germline V gene. The CDR3 spells CASSGITGAGANVLTF. DNA of the CDR3: TGTGCCAGCAGTGGAATTACAGGGGCTGGGGCCAACGTCCTGACTTTC.

This clonotype has only a few counts. This rearrangement joins TRBV5-4 to TRBJ1-4, with D hard to call. The CDR3 covers 17 residues. Germline CDR1 is SGHNT and CDR2 is YYREEE (reference sequence). V was clipped by 0 bases and J by 0 bases, with 12 bases between them. CDR3 region: CASSLAGRDSTNEKLFF. The CDR3 DNA reads as TGTGCCAGCAGCTTGGCGGGCAGAGATTCAACTAATGAAAAACTGTTTTTT.

This clonotype has only a few counts. The gene calls are TRBV6-2 or TRBV6-3 and TRBJ2-1; 9 bases line up with TRBD1. This CDR3 spans 12 amino acids. Per the germline V gene, CDR1 is MNHEY and CDR2 is SVGEGT. The junction had 6 bases not matched to a gene; V was cut back by 10 bases and J by 8 bases. CDR3 sequence reads: CATGQGTHEQFF. CDR3 in DNA: TGTGCCACGGGACAGGGTACCCATGAGCAGTTCTTC.

The chain uses TRBV7-9 and TRBJ2-7, with 10 positions matching TRBD1. Germline assignment: CDR1 SEHNR and CDR2 FQNEAQ (reference sequence). The CDR3 has 17 residues. Trimming cost V 4 bases and J 3 bases; bases outside gene matches: 12. The CDR3 spells CASSSGPGTGAYYEQYF. The CDR3 nucleotides are TGTGCCAGCAGCTCGGGTCCCGGGACAGGGGCCTACTACGAGCAGTACTTC.

The chain uses TRBV12-3 or TRBV12-4 and TRBJ2-7; D not resolved. The CDR3 sequence is 12 residues long. Trimming pared 5 bases from V and 1 base from J, leaving 6 bases between. The CDR3 sequence: CASSTGSYEQYF. As DNA, the CDR3 is TGTGCCAGCAGTACGGGTTCCTACGAGCAGTACTTC.

There are a few counts of this clonotype. V and J are TRBV11-2 and TRBJ2-7; 8 nucleotides align to TRBD2. The CDR3 is 16 residues long. Trimming removed 4 bases from V and 3 bases from J; junction bases left unmatched: 11. Looked up from germline, CDR1 is SGHAT and CDR2 is FQNNGV. CDR3 sequence reads: CASSSNSGADYYEQYF. CDR3 DNA sequence: TGTGCCAGCAGCTCCAATAGCGGGGCCGATTACTACGAGCAGTACTTC.

CDR3 sequence: CASSWTSGVSYEQYF. The CDR3, as DNA: TGCGCCAGCAGCTGGACTAGCGGGGTTTCCTACGAGCAGTACTTC. The rearrangement links TRBV5-1 to TRBJ2-7; TRBD2 agrees at 12 bases. Germline loops: CDR1 SGHRS, CDR2 YFSETQ. The CDR3 sequence is 15 residues long. Unmatched junction bases numbered 2, after V lost 3 bases and J lost 1 base.

This clonotype has more than one count but fewer than ten. V gene TRBV5-6 combines with J gene TRBJ1-4; D gene unclear. This CDR3 contains 13 residues. Germline CDR1 is SGHDT and CDR2 is YYEEEE. The ends were cut back, 7 bases at V and 4 bases at J, with 11 bases in the middle. The CDR3 DNA sequence: TGTGCCAGCCAGGACGGATATAATGAAAAACTGTTTTTT. It yields the protein CASQDGYNEKLFF.

This clonotype has a handful of counts. The CDR3 spells CASSFRGANTEAFF. In DNA form, the CDR3 reads TGCGCCAGCAGCTTCCGAGGGGCGAACACTGAAGCTTTCTTT. The chain uses TRBV5-1 and TRBJ1-1, with D perhaps TRBD1 (5 bases). The CDR3 extends over 14 amino acids. V lost 2 bases and J 1 base, leaving 9 bases between the germline ends. Germline V gives CDR1 SGHRS, CDR2 YFSETQ.

This clonotype was counted between two and nine times. The chain has TRBV6-6 and TRBJ1-2, with D hard to call. The germline V gene encodes CDR1 MNHNY and CDR2 SVGAGI (reference sequence). This CDR3 is 12 amino acids long. V was clipped by 7 bases and J by 3 bases, with 9 bases between them. The CDR3 reads CASIRPDYGYTF. CDR3 in DNA: TGTGCCAGCATCAGGCCAGACTATGGCTACACCTTC.

This clonotype has a handful of counts. The chain recombines TRBV2 with TRBJ1-1; 7 positions agree with TRBD1. The J segment lost 7 bases and the V segment lost 3 bases, leaving 8 bases of the junction unmatched. The CDR3 contains 14 residues. The V gene's germline CDR1 is SNHLY and CDR2 FYNNEI. CDR3: CASSDTGGQYEAFF. CDR3 DNA sequence: TGTGCCAGCAGTGATACTGGGGGACAGTATGAAGCTTTCTTT.

On this clonotype itself: A read error may be the cause here, since a much bigger clone is one base away. The chain is built from TRBV7-2 and TRBJ2-5; D may be TRBD1 (8 bases). Trimming took 4 bases from V and 7 from J, leaving 19 bases between them. Germline lookup yields CDR1 SGHTA and CDR2 FQGNSA. There are 15 residues in the CDR3. The CDR3 DNA sequence: TGTGCCAGCAGCTACCGACAGGGGAGGGGAGGGACCCAGTACTTC. This encodes CASSYRQGRGGTQYF.

This clonotype appeared once. V usage is TRBV6-2 or TRBV6-3 and J usage is TRBJ2-7; possibly TRBD1 for D (6 bases). Germline values: CDR1 MNHEY, CDR2 SVGEGT. With 6 bases removed from V and 3 bases from J, the gap between germline ends came to 12 bases. There are 13 residues in the CDR3. In DNA, the CDR3 is TGTGCCAGCAGATATCGGGACAACTACGAGCAGTACTTC. Its translation is CASRYRDNYEQYF.